This entry features one TCR beta chain sequence. This may stem from a read error, because a much larger clone lies one nucleotide away. The time point: sample taken at primary tumor resection. Unsorted samples of tumor, nontumor lung or frozen PBMC had their whole RNA sequenced. This record comes from a study of spatial heterogeneity in lung cancer. TCRdb analysed the 5' RACE reads with MiXCR anew, one entry per CDR3 protein. The sample records approximately 40,000 distinct CDR3 sequences, about 6.8% being singletons. Germline loops: CDR1 LGHDT, CDR2 YNNKEL (reference sequence). V gave up 4 bases and J gave up 4 bases, with 13 bases separating them. The CDR3 runs 14 residues.

The genes are TRBV3-1 and TRBJ2-5, with unresolved D. This receptor was taken from a female donor with early-stage non-small cell lung cancer. The sequenced sample was PBMCs, obtained at surgery. The CDR3 sequence: CASSRDRAIETQYF. The DNA of the CDR3 is TGTGCCAGCAGCCGAGATCGGGCTATAGAGACCCAGTACTTC.